This record looks at one T cell receptor beta chain sequence and its context. Its antigen is unidentified. Amplification of TCR alpha and beta CDR3 regions from RNA used iRepertoire nested multiplex PCR. Tissue mRNA or PBMC total RNA, about 90-450 ng, went into one-step reverse transcription and amplification. TCRdb fed the multiplex PCR reads into MiXCR, producing one record per CDR3 protein. The sample comprises over 120,000 distinct CDR3 sequences, about two fifths of which are singletons, and more than 15% rests with the top ten. V lost 5 bases to trimming and J lost 4 bases, with 16 bases between them. The germline gives CDR1 SEHNR, CDR2 FQNEAQ (reference sequence). This CDR3 region has 15 residues. This sample stems from a study of glioma-infiltrating T cells. The study's findings and limits: Very few CDR3 sequences were shared between tissue and blood. Gliomas, especially low-grade, showed above-expected tissue-blood divergence; non-neoplastic patients showed below.

Specimen: glioma tissue, nonneoplastic brain tissue, or PBMCs (not recorded which). The receptor was derived from a human donor with low-grade glioma or glioblastoma, undergoing nonglioma brain surgery, or in good health (not recorded which). V usage is TRBV7-9 and J usage is TRBJ2-3; D ambiguous. The CDR3 nucleotides read TGTGCCAGCAGCCCCGGAGCAGGATATGCAGATACGCAGTATTTT. This sequence encodes CASSPGAGYADTQYF.